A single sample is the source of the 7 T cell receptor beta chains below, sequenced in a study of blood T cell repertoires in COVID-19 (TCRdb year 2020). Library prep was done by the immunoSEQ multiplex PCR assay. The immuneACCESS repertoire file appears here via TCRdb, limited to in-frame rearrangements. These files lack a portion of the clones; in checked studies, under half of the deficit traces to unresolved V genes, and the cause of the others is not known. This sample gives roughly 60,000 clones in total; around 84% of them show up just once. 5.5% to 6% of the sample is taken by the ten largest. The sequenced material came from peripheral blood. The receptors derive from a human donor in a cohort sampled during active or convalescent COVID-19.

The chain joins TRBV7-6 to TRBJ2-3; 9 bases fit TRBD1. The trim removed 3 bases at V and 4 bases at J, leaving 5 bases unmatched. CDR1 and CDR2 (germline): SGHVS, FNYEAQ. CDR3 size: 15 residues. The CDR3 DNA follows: TGTGCCAGCAGCTTGCGGGACAGGGAGCCAGATACGCAGTATTTT. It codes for CASSLRDREPDTQYF.

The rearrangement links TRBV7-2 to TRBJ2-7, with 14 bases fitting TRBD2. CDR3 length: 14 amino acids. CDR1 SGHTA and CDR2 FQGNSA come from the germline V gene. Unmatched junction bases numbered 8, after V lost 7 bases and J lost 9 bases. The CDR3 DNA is TGTGCCAGCAACCTAGGACTAGCGGGGGGCGGGCAGTACTTC. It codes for CASNLGLAGGGQYF.

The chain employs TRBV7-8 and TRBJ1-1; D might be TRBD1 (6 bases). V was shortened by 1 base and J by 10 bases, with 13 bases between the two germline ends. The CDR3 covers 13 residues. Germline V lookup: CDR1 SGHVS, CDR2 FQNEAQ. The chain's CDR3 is CASSLGLQGGAFF. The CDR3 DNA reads TGTGCCAGCAGCTTAGGGCTACAGGGTGGAGCTTTCTTT.

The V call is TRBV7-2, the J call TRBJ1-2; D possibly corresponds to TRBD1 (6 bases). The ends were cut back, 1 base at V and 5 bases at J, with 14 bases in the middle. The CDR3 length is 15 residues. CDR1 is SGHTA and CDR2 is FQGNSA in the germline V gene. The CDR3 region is CASSLGSGGLYGYTF. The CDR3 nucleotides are TGTGCCAGCAGCTTAGGATCGGGGGGCTTGTATGGCTACACCTTC.

The CDR3 protein is CASSPDRGNYGYTF. The CDR3, as DNA: TGTGCCAGCAGCCCAGACAGGGGAAACTATGGCTACACCTTC. The chain employs TRBV7-2 and TRBJ1-2; 8 nucleotides line up with TRBD1. J lost 2 bases, V lost 5 bases, and 4 bases had no gene match. Germline CDR1 SGHTA, CDR2 FQGNSA. There are 14 residues in the CDR3.

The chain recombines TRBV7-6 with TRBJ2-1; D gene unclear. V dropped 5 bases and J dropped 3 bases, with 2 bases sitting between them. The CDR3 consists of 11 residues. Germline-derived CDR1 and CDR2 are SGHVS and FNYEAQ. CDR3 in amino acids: CASSHYNEQFF. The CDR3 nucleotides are TGTGCCAGCAGCCACTACAATGAGCAGTTCTTC. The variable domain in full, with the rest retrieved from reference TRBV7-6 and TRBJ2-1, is GAGVSQSPRYKVTKRGQDVALRCDPISGHVSLYWYRQALGQGPEFLTYFNYEAQQDKSGLPNDRFSAERPEGSISTLTIQRTEQRDSAMYRCASSHYNEQFFGPGTRLTVL.

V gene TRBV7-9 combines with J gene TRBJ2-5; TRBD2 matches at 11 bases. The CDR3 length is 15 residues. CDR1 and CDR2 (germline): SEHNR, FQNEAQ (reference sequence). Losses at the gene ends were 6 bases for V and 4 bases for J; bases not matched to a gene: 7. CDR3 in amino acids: CASREGLAVGETQYF. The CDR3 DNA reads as TGTGCCAGCAGGGAGGGACTAGCGGTGGGAGAGACCCAGTACTTC.